The present T cell receptor beta chain was sequenced within a study of a mutant IDH1 vaccine in newly diagnosed glioma. Study background: Before enrollment, the patients had been treated with radiotherapy alone, temozolomide alone, or both together. Most of them had received both.

On this clone: What it binds is not known.

Study observations and caveats: Vaccine-induced immune responses occurred in under 95% of patients.

Profiling relied on immunoSEQ multiplex PCR, and the TCRdb table lists in-frame clones only, not all of them. The sample has 30,000 to 35,000 clones; about three quarters are singletons. Time point noted: baseline, week 1 (first vaccination visit). Sample treatment: pre-vaccination baseline after standard-of-care therapy. New WHO grade 3 or 4 astrocytomas that were IDH1-mutant and ATRX-lost occurred in the donors. The germline V gene encodes CDR1 SNHLY and CDR2 FYNNEI. V trimming: 9 bases; J trimming: 6 bases; junction bases outside the gene matches: 11. This CDR3 comprises 15 residues. This TCR was recovered from a man aged 45-60 years with glioma. Some clones in this sample may be carry-over from other donors' samples. This sequence joins TRBV2 and TRBJ1-6; TRBD1 agrees at 7 bases. The sample in question was peripheral blood mononuclear cells (PBMCs), obtained from a glioma patient treated with radiotherapy, temozolomide or both. CDR3 nucleotide sequence: TGTGCCAGAGGGGGCACAGGGGTCACTAATTCACCCCTCCACTTT. Its protein product is CARGGTGVTNSPLHF.